This T cell receptor beta chain stems from a study of PD-1 blockade in classical Hodgkin lymphoma. Time point indicated: cycle 4 day 1 (C4D1), after 5 to 7 weeks of nivolumab. Brentuximab vedotin exposure varied among the patients, all of whom had relapsed after autologous stem cell transplantation. CDR1 is LNHDA and CDR2 is SQIVND in the germline V gene (reference sequence). V was shortened by 7 bases and J by 3 bases, with 17 bases between the two germline ends. The CDR3 sequence is 15 residues long. TCRdb's table, derived via immunoSEQ multiplex PCR, lists solely in-frame clones and lacks some. The data show under 45,000 clones, roughly two thirds seen once.

The clonotype was recovered from a human donor with classical Hodgkin lymphoma. The chain employs TRBV19 and TRBJ2-3; D possibly corresponds to TRBD1 (5 bases). The specimen was peripheral blood mononuclear cells (PBMCs), collected before the fourth cycle of nivolumab. The CDR3 reads CASKRDSLGTDTQYF. The CDR3 coding sequence is TGTGCCAGTAAACGTGACAGTCTTGGGACAGATACGCAGTATTTT.